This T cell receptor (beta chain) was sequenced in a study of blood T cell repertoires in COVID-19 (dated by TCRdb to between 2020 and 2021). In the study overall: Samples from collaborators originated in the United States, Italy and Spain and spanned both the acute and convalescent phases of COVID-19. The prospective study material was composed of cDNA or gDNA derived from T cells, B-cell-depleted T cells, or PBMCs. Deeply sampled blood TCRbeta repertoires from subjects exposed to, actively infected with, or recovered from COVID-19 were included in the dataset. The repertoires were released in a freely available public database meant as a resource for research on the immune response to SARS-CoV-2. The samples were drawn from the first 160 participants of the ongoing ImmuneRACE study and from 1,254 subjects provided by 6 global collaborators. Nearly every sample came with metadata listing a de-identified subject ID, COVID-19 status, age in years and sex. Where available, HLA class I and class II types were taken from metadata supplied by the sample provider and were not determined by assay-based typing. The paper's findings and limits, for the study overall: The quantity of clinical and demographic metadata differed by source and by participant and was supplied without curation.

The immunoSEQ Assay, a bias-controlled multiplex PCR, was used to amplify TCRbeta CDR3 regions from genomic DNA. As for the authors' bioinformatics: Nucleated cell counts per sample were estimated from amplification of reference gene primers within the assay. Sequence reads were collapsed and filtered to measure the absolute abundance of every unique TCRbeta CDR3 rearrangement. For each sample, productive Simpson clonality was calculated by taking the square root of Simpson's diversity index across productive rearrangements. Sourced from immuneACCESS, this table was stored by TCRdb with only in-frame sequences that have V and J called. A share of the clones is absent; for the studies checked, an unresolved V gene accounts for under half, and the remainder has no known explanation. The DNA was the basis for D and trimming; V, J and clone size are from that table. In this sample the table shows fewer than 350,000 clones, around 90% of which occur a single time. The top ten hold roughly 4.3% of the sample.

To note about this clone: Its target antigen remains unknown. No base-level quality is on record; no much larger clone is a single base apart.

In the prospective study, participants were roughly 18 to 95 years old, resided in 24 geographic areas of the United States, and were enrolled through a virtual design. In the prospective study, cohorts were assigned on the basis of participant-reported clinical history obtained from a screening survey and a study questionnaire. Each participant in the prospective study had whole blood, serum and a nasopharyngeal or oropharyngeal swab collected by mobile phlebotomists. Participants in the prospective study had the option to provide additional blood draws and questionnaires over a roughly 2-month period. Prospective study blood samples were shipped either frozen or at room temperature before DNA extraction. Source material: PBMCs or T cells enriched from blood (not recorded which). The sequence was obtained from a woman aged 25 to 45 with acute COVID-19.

For the CDR3, the sequence is CATSRARGGGTEAFF. The nucleotides read TGTGCCACCAGCAGAGCGCGGGGGGGTGGAACTGAAGCTTTCTTT. The V gene is TRBV15 and the J gene is TRBJ1-1, with a weak D call of TRBD1 (5 bases match). At the junction V is shortened by 1 base and J by 5 bases, with 14 bases in between. From its cysteine to its phenylalanine, the CDR3 spans 15 amino acids. Only the CDR3 DNA stays, 45 bases, in frame from base 1. According to the germline V gene (reference sequence), CDR1 reads LNHNV and CDR2 reads YYDKDF.